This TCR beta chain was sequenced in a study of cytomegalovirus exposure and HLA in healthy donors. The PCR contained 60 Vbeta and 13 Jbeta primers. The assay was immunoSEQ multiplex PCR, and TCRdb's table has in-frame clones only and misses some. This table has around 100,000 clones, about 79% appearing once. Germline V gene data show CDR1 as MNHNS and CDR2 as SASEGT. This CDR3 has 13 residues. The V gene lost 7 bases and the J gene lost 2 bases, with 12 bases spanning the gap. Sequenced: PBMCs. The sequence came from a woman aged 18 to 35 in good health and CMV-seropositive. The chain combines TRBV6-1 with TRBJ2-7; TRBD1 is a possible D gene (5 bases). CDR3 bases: TGTGCCAGCAAGGGCGAGACAGCCTACGAGCAGTACTTC. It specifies CASKGETAYEQYF.